This TCR beta chain was observed in a study of Ad26.COV2.S vaccination and SARS-CoV-2 variants. The CDR3 has 11 amino acids. The germline V gene encodes CDR1 MDHEN and CDR2 SYDVKM. The germline V and J ends were trimmed by 8 bases and 8 bases, with 9 bases remaining between them. The treatment was: about 20 received Ad26.COV2.S at low or high dose, single or two shots; five or six received placebo; per-sample allocation not given. Collection of the samples took place on day 63 after the first injection of vaccine or placebo. Clones were sequenced by immunoSEQ multiplex PCR, and TCRdb holds only the in-frame ones, with some missing. The sample has around 450,000 clones, roughly 88% seen once.

The sequenced sample was peripheral blood, obtained in a trial of Ad26.COV2.S vaccine versus placebo. This TCR came from a person between 18 and 60 years old who received the Ad26.COV2.S COVID-19 vaccine or a placebo. The V and J genes are TRBV28 and TRBJ1-4; no clear D gene. The CDR3 protein is CASLGGEKLFF. The CDR3, as DNA: TGTGCCAGCTTGGGAGGGGAAAAACTGTTTTTT.